Presented here are 12 T cell receptor beta chains from one specimen sequenced in a study of cytomegalovirus exposure and HLA in healthy donors. Data came from immunoSEQ multiplex PCR; TCRdb stores just in-frame clones and leaves some out. The sample lists 250,000 or so clones, nearly 90% occurring once. Input material: PBMCs. All receptors derive from a woman aged 18 to 35 in good health and CMV-seronegative.

This chain connects TRBV28 to TRBJ2-7; 9 nucleotides line up with TRBD2. This CDR3 comprises 15 residues. Germline V lookup: CDR1 MDHEN, CDR2 SYDVKM. V lost 6 bases, J lost 2 bases, and 8 bases stayed unmatched. CDR3: CASSTTGTSPYEQYV. The CDR3 nucleotides are TGTGCCAGCAGCACAACCGGGACTAGCCCCTACGAGCAGTACGTC.

The rearrangement joins TRBV29-1 to TRBJ1-4; 7 nucleotides match TRBD1. Germline-derived CDR1 and CDR2 are SQVTM and ANQGSEA. The ends lost 6 bases at V and 8 bases at J; junction bases unmatched: 6. This CDR3 comprises 12 residues. Written as DNA, the CDR3 is TGCAGCGTCCTGACAGGGCTCGAAAAACTGTTTTTT. Its protein product is CSVLTGLEKLFF. The full variable domain, rest sourced from reference TRBV29-1 and TRBJ1-4, is SAVISQKPSRDICQRGTSLTIQCQVDSQVTMMFWYRQQPGQSLTLIATANQGSEATYESGFVIDKFPISRPNLTFSTLTVSNMSPEDSSIYLCSVLTGLEKLFFGSGTQLSVL.

The chain joins TRBV12-5 to TRBJ2-1; D unclear. The germline V gene has CDR1 LGHNT and CDR2 FRNRAP. CDR3 length: 11 amino acids. Trimming took 5 bases from V and 9 from J, leaving 8 bases between them. The CDR3: CASGPLFEQFF. Here the CDR3 DNA reads TGTGCTAGTGGTCCCCTTTTTGAGCAGTTCTTC.

Here the CDR3 DNA reads TGCGCCAGCAGCCAACTCCAGGGGGCGAACACTGAAGCTTTCTTT. Translation: CASSQLQGANTEAFF. The chain is built from TRBV4-1 and TRBJ1-1; 8 nucleotides line up with TRBD1. The CDR3 extends over 15 amino acids. The V gene's germline CDR1 is MGHRA and CDR2 YSYEKL. The junction had 3 bases not matched to a gene; V was cut back by 2 bases and J by 1 base.

The chain couples TRBV28 to TRBJ2-7; D perhaps matches TRBD2 (6 bases). The CDR3 contains 17 residues. Trimming cost V 1 base and J 0 bases, with 16 bases left between them. CDR1 and CDR2 from the germline V gene are MDHEN and SYDVKM. This CDR3 is CASSLYLSLGGSYEQYF. CDR3 in DNA: TGTGCCAGCAGTTTATATCTTTCGTTGGGAGGCTCCTACGAGCAGTACTTC.

This clone was detected once. The chain couples TRBV19 to TRBJ2-7; 8 bases align to TRBD2. The CDR3 loop spans 15 amino acids. Per the germline V gene, CDR1 is LNHDA and CDR2 is SQIVND (reference sequence). V dropped 2 bases and J dropped 3; count of bases not matched to a gene: 6. CDR3 loop: CASSITGGAFYEQYF. CDR3 nucleotides: TGTGCCAGTAGTATAACCGGGGGGGCCTTCTACGAGCAGTACTTC.

The chain carries TRBV18 and TRBJ1-2; 8 bases map to TRBD1. Germline V gene lookup returns CDR1 KGHSH and CDR2 LQKENI. The CDR3 length is 17 residues. The junction had 19 bases not matched to a gene; V was cut back by 6 bases and J by 7 bases. CDR3 protein: CASSRYTEDRGISGYTF. The CDR3 DNA reads TGTGCCAGCTCCCGTTACACCGAAGACAGGGGAATTAGTGGCTACACCTTC.

The chain links TRBV27 to TRBJ1-2, with D uncertain. Germline V CDR1 and CDR2: MNHEY, SMNVEV (reference sequence). Trimming took 7 bases from V and 8 from J, leaving 11 bases between them. This CDR3 contains 11 residues. CDR3: CASNGREGYTF. For the CDR3, the DNA is TGTGCCAGCAACGGGAGGGAAGGCTACACCTTC.

J is TRBJ2-7 and V is TRBV19, with a tentative D call TRBD1 (6 bases). CDR3 size: 13 residues. Germline loops: CDR1 LNHDA, CDR2 SQIVND (reference sequence). Trimming left V 3 bases short and J 3 bases short, with 9 bases between. CDR3 sequence (DNA): TGTGCCAGTAGTATCTTACAGGGCTACGAGCAGTACTTC. Residues: CASSILQGYEQYF.

The chain couples TRBV28 to TRBJ2-3, with 12 positions matching TRBD1. CDR3 length: 15 residues. V trimming: 6 bases; J trimming: 6 bases; junction bases outside the gene matches: 7. CDR1 is MDHEN, CDR2 SYDVKM, per germline. CDR3 in DNA: TGTGCCAGCAGCCCCACCGGGACAGGGGGCGATACGCAGTATTTT. Protein sequence: CASSPTGTGGDTQYF.

CDR3 residues: CASSELGGSQETQYF. The CDR3 DNA follows: TGTGCCAGCAGTGAATTGGGGGGATCACAAGAGACCCAGTACTTC. J is TRBJ2-5 and V is TRBV2; possible D gene TRBD2, 6 bases. Deletions cut 2 bases from V and 2 bases from J, with 12 bases between. The length of the CDR3 is 15 residues. CDR1 and CDR2 from the germline V gene are SNHLY and FYNNEI.

The V call is TRBV19, the J call TRBJ2-5; 7 bases agree with TRBD1. J lost 4 bases, V lost 4 bases, and 9 bases had no gene match. The CDR3 length is 15 residues. Germline V gives CDR1 LNHDA, CDR2 SQIVND (reference sequence). Here the CDR3 reads CASSTRQGVGETQYF. DNA for the CDR3: TGTGCCAGTAGTACCCGACAGGGCGTGGGAGAGACCCAGTACTTC.